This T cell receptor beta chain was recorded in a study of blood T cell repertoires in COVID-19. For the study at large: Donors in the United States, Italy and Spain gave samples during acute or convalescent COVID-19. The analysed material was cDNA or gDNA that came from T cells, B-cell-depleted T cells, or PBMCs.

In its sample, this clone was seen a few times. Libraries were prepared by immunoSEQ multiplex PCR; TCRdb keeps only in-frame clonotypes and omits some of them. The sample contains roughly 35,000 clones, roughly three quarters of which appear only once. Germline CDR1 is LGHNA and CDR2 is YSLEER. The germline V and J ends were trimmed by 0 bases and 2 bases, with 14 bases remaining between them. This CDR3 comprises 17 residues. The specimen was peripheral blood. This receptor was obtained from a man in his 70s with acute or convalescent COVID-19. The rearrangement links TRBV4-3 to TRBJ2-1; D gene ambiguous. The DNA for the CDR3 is TGCGCCAGCAGCCAAGAATCGCGGATTTACGCCTACAATGAGCAGTTCTTC. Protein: CASSQESRIYAYNEQFF.